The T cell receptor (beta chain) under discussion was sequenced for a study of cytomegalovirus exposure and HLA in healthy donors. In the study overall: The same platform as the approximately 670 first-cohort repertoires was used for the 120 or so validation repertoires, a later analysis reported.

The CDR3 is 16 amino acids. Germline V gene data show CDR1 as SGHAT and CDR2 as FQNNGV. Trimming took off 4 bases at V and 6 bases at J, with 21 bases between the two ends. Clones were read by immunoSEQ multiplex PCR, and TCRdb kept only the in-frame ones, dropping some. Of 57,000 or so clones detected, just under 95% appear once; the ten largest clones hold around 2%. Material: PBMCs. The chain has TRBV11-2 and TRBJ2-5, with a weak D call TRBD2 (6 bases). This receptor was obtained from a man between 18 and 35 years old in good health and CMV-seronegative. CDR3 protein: CASSSMVRDVWKTQYF. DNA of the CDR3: TGTGCCAGCAGCTCCATGGTGCGGGACGTCTGGAAGACCCAGTACTTC.